This TCR beta chain derives from a study of regulatory T cells in long-lasting Graves disease. Time point given: newly diagnosed GD, antithyroid drugs for less than 3 months. The TCR library was made from RNA extracted from PBMCs. About this clonotype: Its antigen is not identified.

Construction of TCR beta libraries relied on iRepertoire HTBI primers and on Arm-PCR targeting CDR3 regions. MiXCR, run by TCRdb on the multiplex PCR reads, gives a single entry per CDR3 protein. Counted here are about 210,000 distinct CDR3 sequences, roughly 19% occurring once; the ten biggest clones make up about 12%. Study observations and caveats: Persistent disease samples used TRBV28, TRBJ1-2 and TRBJ2-5 preferentially.

The CDR3 extends over 19 amino acids. CDR1 is DFQATT, CDR2 SNEGSKA, per germline (reference sequence). V dropped 5 bases and J dropped 2; count of bases not matched to a gene: 21. In addition, the sample was reused for a study of T cells in Graves' hyperthyroidism and ophthalmopathy. Per that study: Using the HTBI primer set, a first-round RT-PCR was run on the TCR CDR3.

This TCR came from a young woman with Graves disease. The chain couples TRBV20-1 to TRBJ2-3; TRBD2 matches at 8 bases. The sample was peripheral blood mononuclear cells (PBMCs), taken at new diagnosis, from a patient treated with antithyroid drugs. This chain's CDR3 is CSAPFLSGAVPRLTDTQYF. The CDR3 DNA reads as TGCAGTGCTCCCTTTCTTAGCGGGGCCGTCCCCCGACTCACAGATACGCAGTATTTT.